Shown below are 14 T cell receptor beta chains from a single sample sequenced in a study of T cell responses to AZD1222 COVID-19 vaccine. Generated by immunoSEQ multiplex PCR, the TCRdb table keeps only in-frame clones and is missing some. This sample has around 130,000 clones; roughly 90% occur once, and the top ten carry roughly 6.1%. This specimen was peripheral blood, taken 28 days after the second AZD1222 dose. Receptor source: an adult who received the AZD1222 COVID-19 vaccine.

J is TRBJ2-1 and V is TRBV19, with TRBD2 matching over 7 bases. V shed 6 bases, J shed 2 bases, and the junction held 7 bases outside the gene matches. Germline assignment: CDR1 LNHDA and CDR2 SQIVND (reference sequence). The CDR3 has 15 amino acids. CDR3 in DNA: TGTGCCAGTAGGCCTGCTAGCGGAACCTACAATGAGCAGTTCTTC. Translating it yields CASRPASGTYNEQFF.

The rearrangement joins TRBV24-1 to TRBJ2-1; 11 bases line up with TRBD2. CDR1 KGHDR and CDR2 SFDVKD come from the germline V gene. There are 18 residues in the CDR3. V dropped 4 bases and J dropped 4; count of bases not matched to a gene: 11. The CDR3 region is CATSDTNTGTSGYNEQFF. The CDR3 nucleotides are TGTGCCACCAGTGACACAAATACCGGGACTAGCGGATACAATGAGCAGTTCTTC.

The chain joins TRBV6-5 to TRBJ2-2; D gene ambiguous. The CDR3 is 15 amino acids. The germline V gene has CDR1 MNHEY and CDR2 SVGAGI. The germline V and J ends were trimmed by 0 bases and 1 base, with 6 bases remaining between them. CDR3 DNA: TGTGCCAGCAGTTACTCGACGGTGAACACCGGGGAGCTGTTTTTT. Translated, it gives CASSYSTVNTGELFF.

The CDR3 DNA reads as TGTGCCAGCAGCAGACTAGCGGGAAAGCAAAATGAGCAGTTCTTC. Protein sequence: CASSRLAGKQNEQFF. The chain links TRBV6-5 to TRBJ2-1; TRBD2 agrees at 11 bases. The junction had 8 bases not matched to a gene; V was cut back by 6 bases and J by 7 bases. The germline V gene has CDR1 MNHEY and CDR2 SVGAGI. CDR3 size: 15 residues.

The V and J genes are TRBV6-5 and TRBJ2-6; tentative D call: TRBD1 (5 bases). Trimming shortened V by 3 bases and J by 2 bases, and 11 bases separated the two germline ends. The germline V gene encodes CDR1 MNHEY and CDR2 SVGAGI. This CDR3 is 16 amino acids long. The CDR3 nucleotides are TGTGCCAGCAGTTATACAGGTCTGACTGGGGCCAACGTCCTGACTTTC. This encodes CASSYTGLTGANVLTF.

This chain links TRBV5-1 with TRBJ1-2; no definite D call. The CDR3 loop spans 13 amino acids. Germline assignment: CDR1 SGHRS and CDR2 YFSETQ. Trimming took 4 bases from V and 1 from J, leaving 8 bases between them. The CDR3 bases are TGCGCCAGCAGCCCCTTATATAACTATGGCTACACCTTC. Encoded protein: CASSPLYNYGYTF.

In DNA form, the CDR3 reads TGTGCCAGCTCACGTGGGACAGCGGGAGATACGCAGTATTTT. Translation: CASSRGTAGDTQYF. V is TRBV18 and J is TRBJ2-3; weak D call: TRBD1 (7 bases). The V end was cut by 4 bases, the J end by 5 bases, with 13 bases between. CDR1 KGHSH and CDR2 LQKENI come from the germline V gene. The CDR3 has 14 amino acids.

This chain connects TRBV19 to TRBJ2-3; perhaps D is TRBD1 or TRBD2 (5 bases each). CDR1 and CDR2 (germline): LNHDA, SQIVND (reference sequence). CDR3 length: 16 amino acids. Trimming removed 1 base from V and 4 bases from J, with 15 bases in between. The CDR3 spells CASSIGTGRRADTQYF. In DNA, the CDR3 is TGTGCCAGTAGTATAGGGACGGGGCGCAGGGCAGATACGCAGTATTTT.

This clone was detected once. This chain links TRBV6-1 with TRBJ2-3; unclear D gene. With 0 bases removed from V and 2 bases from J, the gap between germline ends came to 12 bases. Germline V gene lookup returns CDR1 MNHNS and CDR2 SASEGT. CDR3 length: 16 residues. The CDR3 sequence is CASSEAKQLLTDTQYF. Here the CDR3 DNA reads TGTGCCAGCAGTGAAGCGAAACAGCTCCTCACAGATACGCAGTATTTT.

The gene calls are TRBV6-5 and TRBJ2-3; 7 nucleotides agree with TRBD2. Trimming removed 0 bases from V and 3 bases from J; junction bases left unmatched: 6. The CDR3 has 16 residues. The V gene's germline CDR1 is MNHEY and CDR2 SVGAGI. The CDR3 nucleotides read TGTGCCAGCAGTTACTCAAGCGGGGTGGGGACAGATACGCAGTATTTT. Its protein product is CASSYSSGVGTDTQYF.

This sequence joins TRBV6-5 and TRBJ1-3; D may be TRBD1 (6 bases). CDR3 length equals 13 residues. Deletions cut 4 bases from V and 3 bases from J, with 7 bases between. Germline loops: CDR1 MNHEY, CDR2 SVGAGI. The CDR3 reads CASSLDSGNTIYF. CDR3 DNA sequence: TGTGCCAGCAGTTTGGACAGTGGAAACACCATATATTTT.

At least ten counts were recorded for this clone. In DNA, the CDR3 is TGTGCCAGCAGTTGGGGCCAGGGGAGCGGTCAGCCCCAGCATTTT. Its protein product is CASSWGQGSGQPQHF. This chain uses TRBV6-5 with TRBJ1-5; TRBD1 is a possible D gene (6 bases). The CDR3 is made up of 15 amino acids. V dropped 4 bases and J dropped 6 bases, with 16 bases sitting between them. Germline loops: CDR1 MNHEY, CDR2 SVGAGI.

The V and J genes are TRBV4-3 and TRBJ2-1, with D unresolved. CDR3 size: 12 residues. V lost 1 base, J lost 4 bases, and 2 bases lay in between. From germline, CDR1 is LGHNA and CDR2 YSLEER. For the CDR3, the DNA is TGCGCCAGCAGCCAAGCATACAATGAGCAGTTCTTC. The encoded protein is CASSQAYNEQFF.

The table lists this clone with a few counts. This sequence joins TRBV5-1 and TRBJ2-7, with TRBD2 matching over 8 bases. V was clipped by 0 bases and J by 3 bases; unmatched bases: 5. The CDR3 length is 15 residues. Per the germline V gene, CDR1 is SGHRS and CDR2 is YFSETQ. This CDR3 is CASSLGAGGFYEQYF. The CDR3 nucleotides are TGCGCCAGCAGCTTGGGGGCGGGAGGTTTCTACGAGCAGTACTTC.